Presented here are 32 T cell receptor beta chains from one specimen sequenced in a study of blood T cell repertoires in COVID-19. Produced via immunoSEQ multiplex PCR; TCRdb's table is partial and in-frame only. This sample yields about 280,000 clones, of which over 85% are seen a single time; 11% belongs to the top ten. Specimen: peripheral blood. The source of these receptors is a woman aged 30 to 39 with COVID-19, enrolled during active disease.

This chain uses TRBV13 with TRBJ2-3; a weak D match, TRBD1 (5 bases). The CDR3 is 14 amino acids. Trimming shortened V by 6 bases and J by 7 bases, and 17 bases separated the two germline ends. From germline, CDR1 is PRHDT and CDR2 FYEKMQ (reference sequence). The CDR3: CASSYYKGWNTQYF. Written as DNA, the CDR3 is TGTGCCAGCAGTTACTACAAGGGGTGGAATACGCAGTATTTT.

In the case of this clone: The identical CDR3 is also encoded by other nucleotide sequences in the sample. This chain links TRBV5-1 with TRBJ2-7, with a tentative D call TRBD2 (6 bases). This CDR3 is built from 13 residues. Germline loops: CDR1 SGHRS, CDR2 YFSETQ. The germline V and J ends were trimmed by 0 bases and 4 bases, with 8 bases remaining between them. The CDR3 loop reads CASSLVGGYEQYF. For the CDR3, the DNA is TGCGCCAGCAGCTTGGTTGGGGGGTACGAGCAGTACTTC.

This sequence joins TRBV10-2 and TRBJ2-1; 9 bases map to TRBD2. The CDR3 is made up of 15 amino acids. Unmatched junction bases numbered 11, after V lost 4 bases and J lost 10 bases. Germline CDR1 WSHSY, CDR2 SAAADI. The CDR3 sequence is CASSALSGGPGEQFF. The CDR3 DNA sequence: TGCGCCAGCAGTGCCCTGAGCGGGGGGCCGGGCGAGCAGTTCTTC.

The chain carries TRBV12-3 or TRBV12-4 and TRBJ1-2, with a possible D match to TRBD1 (6 bases). V lost 7 bases and J 4 bases, leaving 13 bases between the germline ends. CDR3 length: 13 residues. This chain's CDR3 is CASTTGTPYGYTF. The CDR3 DNA follows: TGTGCCAGCACCACCGGGACACCCTATGGCTACACCTTC.

V gene TRBV21-1 combines with J gene TRBJ2-1; the DNA was not used to check the table's D call, TRBD2. TRBV21-1 is designated a pseudogene. This CDR3 spans 17 amino acids. The CDR3 coding sequence is TGTGCCAGCAACCGACTAGCGGGGGGGAGCTCCTACAATGAGCAGTTCTTC. Encoded protein: CASNRLAGGSSYNEQFF.

Turning to this clone: The same CDR3 can be traced to other DNA sequences in this sample. The chain couples TRBV7-6 to TRBJ1-1; 7 bases align to TRBD1. The CDR3 has 15 residues. The germline V gene encodes CDR1 SGHVS and CDR2 FNYEAQ. Unmatched junction bases numbered 7, after V lost 5 bases and J lost 1 base. The CDR3 here is CASSPRDRGNTEAFF. The CDR3 nucleotides read TGTGCCAGCAGCCCTAGGGACAGAGGGAACACTGAAGCTTTCTTT.

The chain joins TRBV28 to TRBJ1-2; perhaps TRBD1 as D (5 bases). The V gene lost 10 bases and the J gene lost 6 bases, with 21 bases spanning the gap. The V gene's germline CDR1 is MDHEN and CDR2 SYDVKM. The CDR3 runs 14 residues. The CDR3 sequence is CATELRGSRNGYTF. The CDR3 nucleotides are TGTGCCACCGAACTCCGGGGGTCCCGAAATGGCTACACCTTC.

This rearrangement joins TRBV27 to TRBJ2-7; possible D gene TRBD1, 5 bases. Germline V gene sequence: CDR1 MNHEY, CDR2 SMNVEV (reference sequence). This CDR3 has 14 amino acids. Trimming stripped 5 bases from V and 7 bases from J, with 18 bases between. CDR3 residues: CASSPLGPLGEQYF. The CDR3 DNA reads TGTGCCAGCAGTCCTCTGGGGCCCTTGGGGGAGCAGTACTTC.

The rearrangement joins TRBV2 to TRBJ2-3; 11 bases are a match to TRBD2. The CDR3 is 15 residues long. V shed 6 bases, J shed 3 bases, and the junction held 5 bases outside the gene matches. In germline, CDR1 is SNHLY, CDR2 FYNNEI. Here the CDR3 DNA reads TGTGCCAGCAGCGACCGACTAGCGGGGACAGATACGCAGTATTTT. Encoded protein: CASSDRLAGTDTQYF. The full variable domain, its missing parts supplied by reference TRBV2 and TRBJ2-3, is EPEVTQTPSHQVTQMGQEVILRCVPISNHLYFYWYRQILGQKVEFLVSFYNNEISEKSEIFDDQFSVERPDGSNFTLKIRSTKLEDSAMYFCASSDRLAGTDTQYFGPGTRLTVL.

The chain joins TRBV6-5 to TRBJ1-1; 8 nucleotides line up with TRBD1. The trim removed 4 bases at V and 4 bases at J, leaving 5 bases unmatched. CDR1 and CDR2 (germline): MNHEY, SVGAGI. There are 14 residues in the CDR3. The CDR3 loop reads CASSSRTGLTEAFF. The CDR3 nucleotides read TGTGCCAGCAGTTCACGGACAGGGCTCACTGAAGCTTTCTTT.

The chain recombines TRBV13 with TRBJ2-2; TRBD1 might be the D (6 bases). Trimming took off 4 bases at V and 8 bases at J, with 17 bases between the two ends. The CDR3 consists of 15 residues. In germline, CDR1 is PRHDT, CDR2 FYEKMQ (reference sequence). CDR3 bases: TGTGCCAGCAGCTCGCTCCGGGACACCTGGGGGGAGCTGTTTTTT. This codes for CASSSLRDTWGELFF.

The chain combines TRBV15 with TRBJ2-3, with 7 bases aligning to TRBD1. Germline values: CDR1 LNHNV, CDR2 YYDKDF (reference sequence). The CDR3 is 17 residues long. With V trimmed by 2 bases and J by 0 bases, 8 bases remained unmatched. CDR3 in DNA: TGTGCCACCAGCAGATTTAGGGGGCCTGACAGCACAGATACGCAGTATTTT. The encoded protein is CATSRFRGPDSTDTQYF. Variable domain in full (rest from reference TRBV15 and TRBJ2-3): DAMVIQNPRYQVTQFGKPVTLSCSQTLNHNVMYWYQQKSSQAPKLLFHYYDKDFNNEADTPDNFQSRRPNTSFCFLDIRSPGLGDTAMYLCATSRFRGPDSTDTQYFGPGTRLTVL.

The rearrangement uses TRBV19 and TRBJ1-2; D unclear. CDR1 LNHDA and CDR2 SQIVND come from the germline V gene (reference sequence). Trimming left V 8 bases short and J 4 bases short, with 14 bases between. The CDR3 loop spans 13 amino acids. The CDR3 DNA reads TGTGCCAGTTCCCCGGGGAGGTCCTATGGCTACACCTTC. Residues: CASSPGRSYGYTF.

The V call is TRBV11-2, the J call TRBJ1-3, with 9 bases aligning to TRBD1. Trimming at V came to 5 bases and at J to 8 bases, leaving 13 bases not matched to a gene. Per germline, CDR1 SGHAT and CDR2 FQNNGV. The CDR3 runs to 16 residues. CDR3 sequence: CASSHPRGQGKDTIYF. The CDR3 DNA reads as TGTGCCAGCAGCCATCCCCGCGGACAGGGGAAGGACACCATATATTTT.

The rearrangement joins TRBV7-9 to TRBJ1-1, with TRBD1 identical over 8 bases. CDR1 and CDR2 from the germline V gene are SEHNR and FQNEAQ (reference sequence). The CDR3 extends over 15 amino acids. Trimming at V came to 3 bases and at J to 3 bases, leaving 6 bases not matched to a gene. CDR3 sequence reads: CASSFRTDRDTEAFF. The CDR3 DNA follows: TGTGCCAGCAGCTTCCGCACGGACAGGGACACTGAAGCTTTCTTT.

The chain combines TRBV7-9 with TRBJ1-2, with 9 bases fitting TRBD1. Germline V gives CDR1 SEHNR, CDR2 FQNEAQ (reference sequence). The V gene end was trimmed by 3 bases and the J gene end by 3 bases; junction bases not matched to a gene: 8. The CDR3 totals 16 residues. CDR3 coding DNA: TGTGCCAGCAGCTTGATAACAGGGGGCGGGGACTATGGCTACACCTTC. Translated, it gives CASSLITGGGDYGYTF.

The J gene is TRBJ1-5, the V gene TRBV10-1; 7 bases agree with TRBD1. The V gene end was trimmed by 7 bases and the J gene end by 4 bases; junction bases not matched to a gene: 7. This CDR3 region has 14 residues. Germline V gene lookup returns CDR1 WNHNN and CDR2 SYGVQD (reference sequence). CDR3 sequence: CASTRQGGNQPQHF. DNA for the CDR3: TGCGCCAGCACCAGACAGGGCGGGAATCAGCCCCAGCATTTT.

The rearrangement links TRBV7-8 to TRBJ1-5, with D perhaps TRBD1 (5 bases). The germline V and J ends were trimmed by 1 base and 8 bases, with 24 bases remaining between them. Germline V lookup: CDR1 SGHVS, CDR2 FQNEAQ. The CDR3 has 18 amino acids. The CDR3 sequence: CASSLGLLTQGGLEPQHF. The CDR3 DNA follows: TGTGCCAGCAGCTTAGGACTTCTAACGCAGGGAGGTTTGGAGCCCCAGCATTTT.

The rearrangement links TRBV29-1 to TRBJ2-1; tentative D call: TRBD1 (6 bases). CDR1 is SQVTM, CDR2 ANQGSEA, per germline. With 7 bases removed from V and 4 bases from J, the gap between germline ends came to 17 bases. The CDR3 runs 14 residues. The CDR3 is CSGLGQSKYNEQFF. In DNA form, the CDR3 reads TGCAGCGGCCTCGGACAGTCAAAGTACAATGAGCAGTTCTTC.

The J gene is TRBJ2-1, the V gene TRBV18; tentatively, D is TRBD2 (5 bases). The V end lost 1 base, the J end lost 0 bases, and 7 bases lay between the germline ends. This CDR3 has 15 amino acids. The V gene's germline CDR1 is KGHSH and CDR2 LQKENI. CDR3 nucleotides: TGTGCCAGCTCACCACTCAGCGGCTCCTACAATGAGCAGTTCTTC. It codes for CASSPLSGSYNEQFF.

The gene calls are TRBV5-4 and TRBJ1-1, with D unclear. Trimming took off 10 bases at V and 3 bases at J, with 16 bases between the two ends. Germline V gives CDR1 SGHNT, CDR2 YYREEE (reference sequence). This CDR3 contains 13 residues. CDR3 region: CAQTRPPDTEAFF. Written as DNA, the CDR3 is TGTGCCCAGACAAGGCCTCCCGACACTGAAGCTTTCTTT. Drawing the rest from reference TRBV5-4 and TRBJ1-1, the complete variable domain is ETGVTQSPTHLIKTRGQQVTLRCSSQSGHNTVSWYQQALGQGPQFIFQYYREEENGRGNFPPRFSGLQFPNYSSELNVNALELDDSALYLCAQTRPPDTEAFFGQGTRLTVV.

With respect to this clone: The sample has other DNA sequences that encode this CDR3 too. The chain combines TRBV5-1 with TRBJ2-3; TRBD2 is a possible D gene (6 bases). The V end lost 0 bases, the J end lost 6 bases, and 11 bases lay between the germline ends. CDR1 SGHRS and CDR2 YFSETQ come from the germline V gene. CDR3 size: 14 residues. In nucleotides, the CDR3 is TGCGCCAGCAGCTTGGCCGGGAGCAGTGATACGCAGTATTTT. It is translated as CASSLAGSSDTQYF.

The chain carries TRBV3-1 (or the pseudogene TRBV3-2) and TRBJ2-7, with D possibly TRBD2 on 7 matching bases. Germline-derived CDR1 and CDR2 are LGHDT and YNNKEL (reference sequence). The CDR3 runs to 14 residues. Trimming stripped 2 bases from V and 7 bases from J, with 15 bases between. The CDR3: CASSQKGGSREQYF. Here the CDR3 DNA reads TGTGCCAGCAGCCAAAAGGGGGGGTCTCGTGAGCAGTACTTC.

The genes are TRBV27 and TRBJ2-7; D is unresolved. Trimming left V 3 bases short and J 3 bases short, with 9 bases between. Germline-derived CDR1 and CDR2 are MNHEY and SMNVEV (reference sequence). This CDR3 has 13 residues. Written as DNA, the CDR3 is TGTGCCAGCAGTTTTTTAACCGGCTACGAGCAGTACTTC. This translates into CASSFLTGYEQYF.

The chain links TRBV25-1 to TRBJ2-7, with 8 bases aligning to TRBD1. The germline V gene has CDR1 MGHDK and CDR2 SYGVNS. V shed 3 bases and J 7 bases; nucleotides not matched to a gene: 2. CDR3 size: 12 residues. The CDR3 here is CASSDWTGEQYF. DNA for the CDR3: TGTGCCAGCAGTGATTGGACAGGGGAGCAGTACTTC.

This chain joins TRBV10-2 and TRBJ2-2; 9 nucleotides align to TRBD2. This CDR3 is 14 amino acids long. Per the germline V gene, CDR1 is WSHSY and CDR2 is SAAADI. Trimming cost V 4 bases and J 6 bases; bases outside gene matches: 3. The CDR3 loop is CASSVGTSPGELFF. In DNA, the CDR3 is TGCGCCAGCAGTGTAGGGACTAGCCCCGGGGAGCTGTTTTTT.

The chain carries TRBV10-1 and TRBJ2-3; D uncertain. The CDR3 contains 13 residues. Looked up from germline, CDR1 is WNHNN and CDR2 is SYGVQD (reference sequence). Trimming stripped 3 bases from V and 2 bases from J, with 6 bases between. The CDR3 region is CASSDDFTDTQYF. In nucleotides, the CDR3 is TGCGCCAGCAGTGACGACTTCACAGATACGCAGTATTTT.

The gene calls are TRBV5-1 and TRBJ1-6; tentative D call: TRBD1 (5 bases). With 4 bases removed from V and 0 bases from J, the gap between germline ends came to 11 bases. The CDR3 loop spans 16 amino acids. The germline gives CDR1 SGHRS, CDR2 YFSETQ. The CDR3 nucleotides are TGCGCCAGCAGCCGGACACAGAGCTCCTATAATTCACCCCTCCACTTT. This gives the protein CASSRTQSSYNSPLHF.

The rearrangement links TRBV30 to TRBJ1-4; D remains unclear. Germline CDR1 and CDR2: GTSNPN and SVGIG (reference sequence). V lost 0 bases and J 10 bases, leaving 12 bases between the germline ends. This CDR3 has 13 amino acids. The CDR3 loop reads CAWSVDRRGKLFF. Written as DNA, the CDR3 is TGTGCCTGGAGTGTGGACCGTCGGGGAAAACTGTTTTTT.

The chain carries TRBV19 and TRBJ2-1, with 10 bases fitting TRBD2. J gave up 2 bases and V 5 bases, and 9 bases lay outside the gene matches. Germline values: CDR1 LNHDA, CDR2 SQIVND (reference sequence). The CDR3 totals 17 residues. CDR3 loop: CASSPVSGGDAYNEQFF. As DNA, the CDR3 is TGTGCCAGTAGTCCAGTCAGCGGGGGGGACGCCTACAATGAGCAGTTCTTC.

This sequence joins TRBV10-1 and TRBJ2-1; TRBD2 matches at 8 bases. Germline lookup yields CDR1 WNHNN and CDR2 SYGVQD (reference sequence). Trimming took 3 bases from V and 4 from J; bases not matched to a gene: 5. The CDR3 length is 15 residues. The CDR3 here is CASSDPGGRYNEQFF. CDR3 in DNA: TGCGCCAGCAGTGACCCGGGGGGGCGGTACAATGAGCAGTTCTTC.

Only one count was recorded for this clone. The genes are TRBV12-3 or TRBV12-4 and TRBJ1-2; D uncertain. The CDR3 totals 13 residues. Trimming shortened V by 6 bases and J by 7 bases, and 15 bases separated the two germline ends. CDR3 nucleotides: TGTGCCAGCAGCCACGGTGGTAGAAGTGGCTACACCTTC. The encoded protein is CASSHGGRSGYTF.